This T cell receptor (beta chain) comes out of a study of control samples from healthy donors and cancer patients (dated by TCRdb to 2018 to 2020). About this clone: Its antigen remains undetermined. One base away there is no much larger clone; base qualities are not given.

The germline V gene encodes CDR1 SGHNT and CDR2 YYREEE (reference sequence). Trimming accounts for 2 bases at V and 7 bases at J, while the number of junction bases matched to no gene is 6. There are 14 amino acids in the CDR3, from cysteine to phenylalanine inclusive. The CDR3 DNA has 42 bases and is translated from base 1. Library preparation was by the immunoSEQ multiplex PCR assay. TCRdb retrieved this table from immuneACCESS and kept in-frame rearrangements only. Not all clones are present; in checked studies, unresolved V genes account for under half, and no reason is known for the remainder. This sample gives about 160,000 clones in total; 90% to 95% of them show up just once. Of the sample, 7.5% to 8.5% is held by the ten largest clones.

The clonotype was recovered from a woman between 40 and 55 years old in good health. Sequencing used blood. The rearrangement combines TRBV5-4 with TRBJ1-2; TRBD1 fits 9 bases in the junction. In nucleotide form, the sequence is TGTGCCAGCAGCTTAGAGTACAGGGGGCTTGGCTACACCTTC. It specifies CASSLEYRGLGYTF.